Shown below are 30 T cell receptor beta chains from a single sample sequenced in a study of T cells in Graves' hyperthyroidism and ophthalmopathy. RNA transcripts were the template for amplifying TCR beta CDR3 regions. A set of HTBI primers served as the primers for a first-round RT-PCR of the TCR CDR3. TCRdb called the multiplex PCR reads again in MiXCR, with one record for every CDR3 protein. The profile shows about 360,000 distinct CDR3 sequences, around 14% of them singletons. The sample was blood. The receptor source for this set is a woman between 18 and 30 years old with Graves' hyperthyroidism.

This clonotype was recorded at least ten times. The chain carries TRBV11-1 and TRBJ2-4; D is unresolved. The CDR3 loop spans 16 amino acids. Germline assignment: CDR1 SGHAT and CDR2 FQDESV (reference sequence). V lost 3 bases and J lost 0, with 12 bases in between. CDR3 in amino acids: CASSLMSGKAKNIQYF. In DNA form, the CDR3 reads TGTGCCAGCAGCTTGATGAGTGGCAAAGCCAAAAACATTCAGTACTTC.

A remark on this clonotype: A single base separates this from a much larger clone, so it may be a read error. The V and J genes are TRBV6-2 or TRBV6-3 and TRBJ2-2, with D possibly matching TRBD1 (5 bases). Judging by the DNA end, TRBJ1-1 fits better; the J call may be wrong. CDR1 MNHEY and CDR2 SVGEGT come from the germline V gene. The CDR3 has 14 amino acids. CDR3: CASSIGRGEHGAFF. CDR3 in DNA: TGTGCCAGCAGTATTGGACGAGGGGAGCATGGAGCTTTCTTT.

The V call is TRBV20-1, the J call TRBJ2-5; D not certain. The CDR3 spans 14 residues. V lost 8 bases to trimming and J lost 3 bases, with 19 bases between them. Germline values: CDR1 DFQATT, CDR2 SNEGSKA (reference sequence). Here the CDR3 DNA reads TGCAGTACCAAACTCCGGACGGGTGAAGAGACCCAGTACTTC. Protein sequence: CSTKLRTGEETQYF.

In its sample, this clonotype was seen many times. The CDR3 DNA is TGTGCCAGCAGTCCACGGGGGTTGCCGAACACCGGGGAGCTGTTTTTT. This sequence encodes CASSPRGLPNTGELFF. This rearrangement joins TRBV28 to TRBJ2-2, with a tentative D call TRBD2 (6 bases). The CDR3 totals 16 residues. V was cut by 5 bases and J by 0 bases, with 13 bases left in between. The germline CDR1 and CDR2 sequences are MDHEN and SYDVKM.

This clonotype was picked up many times. The J gene is TRBJ1-1, the V gene TRBV24-1; 7 bases fit TRBD1. This CDR3 comprises 12 residues. With V trimmed by 7 bases and J by 7 bases, 5 bases remained unmatched. The germline CDR1 and CDR2 sequences are KGHDR and SFDVKD. CDR3 bases: TGTGCCACCAGGGCCCAGGGGGGTGAAGCTTTCTTT. Its translation is CATRAQGGEAFF.

This clonotype came up a few times. This rearrangement joins TRBV20-1 to TRBJ1-5, with D unclear. V was shortened by 4 bases and J by 1 base, with 20 bases between the two germline ends. This CDR3 contains 17 residues. Looked up from germline, CDR1 is DFQATT and CDR2 is SNEGSKA (reference sequence). CDR3 sequence: CSANPGVGVWSNQPQHF. The CDR3 nucleotides are TGCAGTGCTAACCCCGGGGTCGGAGTGTGGAGCAATCAGCCCCAGCATTTT.

This clonotype was observed many times. V gene TRBV9 combines with J gene TRBJ2-2; D unresolved. Trimming took off 0 bases at V and 3 bases at J, with 6 bases between the two ends. Germline assignment: CDR1 SGDLS and CDR2 YYNGEE. The CDR3 totals 14 residues. The CDR3 DNA is TGTGCCAGCAGCGTAGTGTCTTACACCGGGGAGCTGTTTTTT. This encodes CASSVVSYTGELFF.

This clonotype occurred many times. This chain joins TRBV10-3 and TRBJ1-5; no firm D call. The CDR3 has 14 amino acids. Trimming removed 0 bases from V and 6 bases from J, with 9 bases in between. Germline lookup yields CDR1 ENHRY and CDR2 SYGVKD. As DNA, the CDR3 is TGTGCCATCAGTGAGTCTCCGGGAGCTCAGCCCCAGCATTTT. This sequence encodes CAISESPGAQPQHF.

There are many counts of this clonotype. The gene calls are TRBV11-2 and TRBJ2-1; D gene unclear. The CDR3 is 15 amino acids. Germline V gene sequence: CDR1 SGHAT, CDR2 FQNNGV. Trimming removed 1 base at V and 5 bases at J, with 12 bases between. CDR3 DNA sequence: TGTGCCAGCAGCTTAGTAATGTCCCGAAACAATGAGCAGTTCTTC. Amino acids: CASSLVMSRNNEQFF.

At least ten counts were recorded for this clonotype. V gene TRBV2 combines with J gene TRBJ2-3, with TRBD2 matching 15 bases. Germline V CDR1 and CDR2: SNHLY, FYNNEI. This CDR3 spans 16 amino acids. V gave up 8 bases and J gave up 1 base; unmatched junction bases: 4. CDR3 DNA: TGTGCCAGCGCAGGGACTAGCGGGGGGCGCACAGATACGCAGTATTTT. Translating it yields CASAGTSGGRTDTQYF.

The sample holds many counts of this clonotype. The chain is built from TRBV12-3 or TRBV12-4 and TRBJ2-3; a weak D match, TRBD2 (6 bases). This CDR3 contains 15 residues. The V end was cut by 5 bases, the J end by 0 bases, with 12 bases between. The CDR3 region is CASSPAGLSTDTQYF. The CDR3 DNA reads as TGTGCCAGCAGTCCCGCGGGACTCAGCACAGATACGCAGTATTTT.

In the case of this clonotype: The junction does not match germline at one end; this may be a read error. The rearrangement joins TRBV19 to TRBJ1-5, with unresolved D. The CDR3 is 16 amino acids. Germline V CDR1 and CDR2: LNHDA, SQIVND (reference sequence). In nucleotides, the CDR3 is TGTGCCGGTAGTATACAGACGGGATATAGCAATCAGCCCCAGCATTTT. Translated: CAGSIQTGYSNQPQHF.

There are many counts of this clonotype. This chain uses TRBV7-6 with TRBJ2-3; perhaps TRBD1 as D (5 bases). With 5 bases removed from V and 0 bases from J, the gap between germline ends came to 12 bases. Germline CDR1 reads SGHVS; CDR2 reads FNYEAQ. This CDR3 comprises 15 residues. In DNA, the CDR3 is TGTGCCAGCAGCCCAGGGCCCCTTAGCACAGATACGCAGTATTTT. This encodes CASSPGPLSTDTQYF. Complete variable domain (other parts from reference TRBV7-6 and TRBJ2-3): GAGVSQSPRYKVTKRGQDVALRCDPISGHVSLYWYRQALGQGPEFLTYFNYEAQQDKSGLPNDRFSAERPEGSISTLTIQRTEQRDSAMYRCASSPGPLSTDTQYFGPGTRLTVL.

This clonotype was counted ten times or more. The CDR3 sequence is CASSFIGSFEKLFF. The CDR3 DNA reads TGTGCCAGCAGTTTCATAGGGTCGTTTGAAAAACTGTTTTTT. The V gene is TRBV28, the J gene TRBJ1-4, with D unresolved. V dropped 3 bases and J dropped 7 bases, with 12 bases sitting between them. CDR1 MDHEN and CDR2 SYDVKM come from the germline V gene. This CDR3 comprises 14 residues.

As to this clonotype: A much larger clone differs from this one at a single base, so this may be a read error. The rearrangement joins TRBV27 to TRBJ2-2; 9 nucleotides align to TRBD2. The CDR3 consists of 17 residues. CDR1 MNHEY and CDR2 SMNVEV come from the germline V gene (reference sequence). The CDR3 nucleotides read TGTGTCAGCAGTTTACAGAGCCTAGCGGGGATTACCGGGGAGCTGTTTTTT. Its translation is CVSSLQSLAGITGELFF.

This clonotype was recorded many times. The CDR3: CASAVLSYEQYF. The CDR3 bases are TGTGCCAGCGCAGTTCTCTCCTACGAGCAGTACTTC. The chain carries TRBV6-5 and TRBJ2-7; D unclear. This CDR3 is 12 amino acids long. The germline gives CDR1 MNHEY, CDR2 SVGAGI. Trimming removed 8 bases from V and 0 bases from J, with 8 bases in between.

This clonotype was recorded only once. A much larger clone lies a single base off, so this may be a read error. The V gene is TRBV29-1, the J gene TRBJ1-1, with unresolved D. V was pared by 4 bases and J by 1 base, with 10 bases between. CDR1 is SQVTM, CDR2 ANQGSEA, per germline. There are 13 residues in the CDR3. As DNA, the CDR3 is TGCAGCGTTGGAGATCCGCCGAACACTGAAGCTTTCTTT. Amino acid sequence: CSVGDPPNTEAFF.

Many counts were recorded for this clonotype. J is TRBJ2-5 and V is TRBV30; tentatively, D is TRBD1 (6 bases). The CDR3 has 12 residues. Trimming cost V 3 bases and J 5 bases, with 10 bases left between them. The germline gives CDR1 GTSNPN, CDR2 SVGIG (reference sequence). CDR3 sequence (DNA): TGTGCCTGGAGGGACAGTTCCGAGACCCAGTACTTC. Translating it yields CAWRDSSETQYF.

This clonotype was counted ten times or more. The chain uses TRBV5-1 and TRBJ1-2, with D perhaps TRBD1 (5 bases). Trimming removed 7 bases at V and 3 bases at J, with 10 bases between. The CDR3 totals 12 residues. Germline CDR1 and CDR2: SGHRS and YFSETQ. CDR3 protein: CASGKTDYGYTF. The CDR3, as DNA: TGCGCCAGCGGAAAGACAGACTATGGCTACACCTTC. Filled out from reference TRBV5-1 and TRBJ1-2, the complete variable domain reads KAGVTQTPRYLIKTRGQQVTLSCSPISGHRSVSWYQQTPGQGLQFLFEYFSETQRNKGNFPGRFSGRQFSNSRSEMNVSTLELGDSALYLCASGKTDYGYTFGSGTRLTVV.

This clonotype was detected a few times. The rearrangement joins TRBV14 to TRBJ1-1, with D unresolved. CDR1 SGHDN and CDR2 FVKESK come from the germline V gene. Trimming took 4 bases from V and 10 from J, leaving 25 bases between them. The CDR3 has 16 residues. As DNA, the CDR3 is TGTGCCAGCAGCCGAGGGCACCGGGCCTCATCAAGACGAGCTTTCTTT. Amino acids: CASSRGHRASSRRAFF. Together with reference TRBV14 and TRBJ1-1, the CDR3 gives the full variable domain: EAGVTQFPSHSVIEKGQTVTLRCDPISGHDNLYWYRRVMGKEIKFLLHFVKESKQDESGMPNNRFLAERTGGTYSTLKVQPAELEDSGVYFCASSRGHRASSRRAFFGQGTRLTVV.

This clonotype was found many times. The chain is built from TRBV10-3 and TRBJ2-5, with 14 bases identical to TRBD2. CDR1 and CDR2 (germline): ENHRY, SYGVKD. The CDR3 loop spans 17 amino acids. Trimming cost V 2 bases and J 5 bases; bases outside gene matches: 7. Written as DNA, the CDR3 is TGTGCCATCAGTGAGAGAGGACTAGCGGGGGGCGTGGAGACCCAGTACTTC. Its protein is CAISERGLAGGVETQYF.

This clonotype has ten or more counts. This chain joins TRBV5-1 and TRBJ2-2; D call uncertain. Looked up from germline, CDR1 is SGHRS and CDR2 is YFSETQ. CDR3 length: 15 amino acids. V dropped 2 bases and J dropped 2 bases, with 10 bases sitting between them. The CDR3 sequence is CASSLVQLNTGELFF. CDR3 bases: TGCGCCAGCAGCTTAGTACAGCTTAACACCGGGGAGCTGTTTTTT.

This clonotype turned up a few times. V and J are TRBV6-4 and TRBJ1-1, with TRBD1 matching over 7 bases. This CDR3 spans 15 amino acids. V lost 6 bases to trimming and J lost 3 bases; unmatched junction nucleotides: 10. Germline CDR1 and CDR2: MRHNA and SNTAGT. The CDR3 nucleotides read TGTGCCAGCAGACACGGACAGGCCCGGCACACTGAAGCTTTCTTT. As protein: CASRHGQARHTEAFF.

In its sample, this clonotype was seen many times. V usage is TRBV20-1 and J usage is TRBJ1-3, with D unclear. With 3 bases removed from V and 0 bases from J, the gap between germline ends came to 15 bases. This CDR3 is built from 16 residues. The V gene's germline CDR1 is DFQATT and CDR2 SNEGSKA (reference sequence). CDR3 sequence: CSASGGRTDSGNTIYF. CDR3 DNA: TGCAGTGCTAGTGGTGGAAGGACTGACTCTGGAAACACCATATATTTT.

At least ten counts were recorded for this clonotype. The J gene is TRBJ2-5, the V gene TRBV6-1; unclear D gene. Germline V gives CDR1 MNHNS, CDR2 SASEGT. This CDR3 contains 14 residues. V was shortened by 5 bases and J by 3 bases, with 13 bases between the two germline ends. CDR3 residues: CASSPRQDEETQYF. In DNA, the CDR3 is TGTGCCAGCAGTCCCAGGCAGGACGAAGAGACCCAGTACTTC.

This clonotype was counted ten times or more. J is TRBJ1-6 and V is TRBV28; D remains ambiguous. This CDR3 contains 17 residues. V lost 4 bases and J 9 bases, leaving 22 bases between the germline ends. In germline, CDR1 is MDHEN, CDR2 SYDVKM. The CDR3 here is CASSSLSARAGSSPLHF. The DNA of the CDR3 is TGTGCCAGCAGTTCCCTCTCAGCTAGGGCCGGGAGTTCACCCCTCCACTTT.

This clonotype was recorded at least ten times. V usage is TRBV28 and J usage is TRBJ1-5; 7 bases agree with TRBD1. V shed 3 bases, J shed 0 bases, and the junction held 11 bases outside the gene matches. CDR3 length equals 18 residues. The germline V gene encodes CDR1 MDHEN and CDR2 SYDVKM. The DNA for the CDR3 is TGTGCCAGCAGTTTCCGAGACAGGGACTCTTTTAGCAATCAGCCCCAGCATTTT. This codes for CASSFRDRDSFSNQPQHF.

The rearrangement uses TRBV28 and TRBJ1-1; D unclear. Germline V lookup: CDR1 MDHEN, CDR2 SYDVKM. V lost 5 bases and J 3 bases, leaving 19 bases between the germline ends. This CDR3 is built from 16 residues. CDR3 sequence: CASSGSGSAWDTEAFF. The CDR3 DNA reads as TGTGCCAGCAGTGGTTCAGGCTCCGCCTGGGACACTGAAGCTTTCTTT.

In its sample, this clonotype was seen many times. The chain is built from TRBV6-1 and TRBJ1-1; D possibly corresponds to TRBD1 (5 bases). CDR1 is MNHNS, CDR2 SASEGT, per germline. V lost 8 bases and J lost 4, with 17 bases in between. The CDR3 totals 14 residues. The CDR3 coding sequence is TGTGCCAGCCTGGCCTTAAGGGGCAGCACTGAAGCTTTCTTT. It translates to CASLALRGSTEAFF.

This clonotype was counted at least ten times. This chain links TRBV2 with TRBJ1-6; D unclear. The CDR3 is 15 amino acids. The V and J ends lost 2 bases and 8 bases respectively, with 13 bases between them. Germline values: CDR1 SNHLY, CDR2 FYNNEI. CDR3 coding DNA: TGTGCCAGCAGTGAAAAAGGGTATGGCGATTCACCCCTCCACTTT. This codes for CASSEKGYGDSPLHF.